This T cell receptor (beta chain) was captured by sequencing in a study of tumor-infiltrating lymphocytes in primary liver carcinoma. Co-extracted RNA and DNA came from around 18-30 mg of unsorted bulk tissue. Each sampled tumor had five separate regions taken from it. Germline V gene data show CDR1 as SGHAT and CDR2 as FQNNGV. The CDR3 extends over 17 amino acids. The V end was cut by 5 bases, the J end by 0 bases, with 17 bases between. Making TCR beta cDNA involved roughly 500 ng total RNA and a constant-region primer. Nested multiplex PCR, run for three rounds with slightly modified ARM-PCR, yielded TCR beta libraries. The two initial PCR rounds, around 11 cycles each, used TRBV1-TRBV30 forward and C-beta reverse primers. One entry per CDR3 protein results from TCRdb running MiXCR on the multiplex PCR reads. The data contain 100,000 to 150,000 distinct CDR3 sequences, 55% to 75% of them seen just once; the ten biggest clones take up about 8%.

This clonotype showed up many times. Sequencing was done on a sample of liver tumor tissue from sampling region 3. Subset described: tumor region T3, left-lateral pole. This TCR was sampled from a woman aged 60-75 years with primary liver carcinoma and hepatitis B virus infection. The chain combines TRBV11-2 with TRBJ2-1, with D possibly TRBD2 on 5 matching bases. The CDR3 loop reads CASSPLAGGGSYNEQFF. The DNA for the CDR3 is TGTGCCAGCAGCCCTCTAGCCGGAGGCGGCTCCTACAATGAGCAGTTCTTC.